What follows are 16 T cell receptor beta chains derived from one specimen sequenced in a study of PD-1 blockade in mismatch repair-deficient tumors. The data were produced by immunoSEQ multiplex PCR, yet TCRdb's version contains in-frame clones alone and is incomplete. Of 76,000 or so clones in the sample, 70% to 90% were seen once. The material sequenced was peripheral blood, taken 44 weeks after starting pembrolizumab. These TCRs come from an adult with mismatch repair-deficient cancer.

The rearrangement uses TRBV19 and TRBJ2-3, with D perhaps matching TRBD1 (5 bases). The V end was cut by 8 bases, the J end by 1 base, with 16 bases between. The CDR3 length is 15 residues. Germline CDR1 reads LNHDA; CDR2 reads SQIVND (reference sequence). CDR3 residues: CASQASGIRTDTQYF. CDR3 coding DNA: TGTGCCAGTCAGGCCTCAGGGATCCGCACAGATACGCAGTATTTT.

This clone was seen only a few times. The chain employs TRBV7-3 and TRBJ2-7; D uncertain. CDR1 SGHTA and CDR2 FQGTGA come from the germline V gene. Trimming took off 2 bases at V and 6 bases at J, with 8 bases between the two ends. This CDR3 spans 12 amino acids. This chain's CDR3 is CASSLPGLEQYF. Written as DNA, the CDR3 is TGTGCCAGCAGCTTACCGGGTCTCGAGCAGTACTTC. The entire variable domain, with the rest obtained from reference TRBV7-3 and TRBJ2-7, is as follows: GAGVSQTPSNKVTEKGKYVELRCDPISGHTALYWYRQSLGQGPEFLIYFQGTGAADDSGLPNDRFFAVRPEGSVSTLKIQRTERGDSAVYLCASSLPGLEQYFGPGTRLTVT.

J is TRBJ2-5 and V is TRBV18; D is perhaps TRBD2 (6 bases). This CDR3 region has 15 residues. Trimming cost V 3 bases and J 1 base, with 12 bases left between them. Germline V CDR1 and CDR2: KGHSH, LQKENI. CDR3 sequence reads: CASSPNPGAQETQYF. The CDR3 DNA reads TGTGCCAGCTCACCGAACCCGGGAGCCCAAGAGACCCAGTACTTC. The full variable domain, rest sourced from reference TRBV18 and TRBJ2-5, is NAGVMQNPRHLVRRRGQEARLRCSPMKGHSHVYWYRQLPEEGLKFMVYLQKENIIDESGMPKERFSAEFPKEGPSILRIQQVVRGDSAAYFCASSPNPGAQETQYFGPGTRLLVL.

V usage is TRBV10-3 and J usage is TRBJ1-2, with D unresolved. The CDR3 consists of 12 residues. In germline, CDR1 is ENHRY, CDR2 SYGVKD. Trimming took 9 bases from V and 1 from J, leaving 9 bases between them. The CDR3 sequence is CAIRADNYGYTF. The CDR3 nucleotides are TGTGCCATTAGGGCCGATAACTATGGCTACACCTTC.

V gene TRBV6-1 combines with J gene TRBJ2-3; D is possibly TRBD2 (6 bases). Trimming took off 3 bases at V and 5 bases at J, with 18 bases between the two ends. The CDR3 totals 16 residues. Germline lookup yields CDR1 MNHNS and CDR2 SASEGT. The CDR3 DNA reads as TGTGCCAGCAGTGACCCATCGCGGGGTCGGGTAGATACGCAGTATTTT. Protein: CASSDPSRGRVDTQYF.

The chain combines TRBV7-2 with TRBJ2-7; a weak D match, TRBD2 (6 bases). The V gene lost 1 base and the J gene lost 2 bases, with 15 bases spanning the gap. Germline assignment: CDR1 SGHTA and CDR2 FQGNSA. The CDR3 sequence is 16 residues long. DNA for the CDR3: TGTGCCAGCAGCTTAGAGTGGTCGTCGGGAGCCTACGAGCAGTACTTC. Amino acid sequence: CASSLEWSSGAYEQYF.

The chain recombines TRBV9 with TRBJ1-3; D might be TRBD1 (5 bases). Trimming removed 3 bases from V and 4 bases from J, with 11 bases in between. Germline V gene lookup returns CDR1 SGDLS and CDR2 YYNGEE. The CDR3 has 14 amino acids. The DNA for the CDR3 is TGTGCCAGCAGCGCCACTGGGGGAGGAAACACCATATATTTT. Translation: CASSATGGGNTIYF. Together with reference TRBV9 and TRBJ1-3, the CDR3 gives the full variable domain: DSGVTQTPKHLITATGQRVTLRCSPRSGDLSVYWYQQSLDQGLQFLIQYYNGEERAKGNILERFSAQQFPDLHSELNLSSLELGDSALYFCASSATGGGNTIYFGEGSWLTVV.

This clone was detected a few times. The genes are TRBV12-2 and TRBJ2-1; the table's D gene call, TRBD2, was not cross checked with the DNA. TRBV12-2 is an annotated pseudogene. The CDR3 extends over 16 amino acids. The CDR3 region is CASRLPPPGRGNEQFF. The CDR3 coding sequence is TGTGCAAGTCGCTTACCGCCTCCGGGTAGAGGCAATGAGCAGTTCTTC.

The sample holds one count of this clone. The rearrangement joins TRBV28 to TRBJ2-7, with unresolved D. The CDR3 extends over 14 amino acids. V was shortened by 2 bases and J by 3 bases, with 11 bases between the two germline ends. Germline CDR1 is MDHEN and CDR2 is SYDVKM. Here the CDR3 DNA reads TGTGCCAGCAGTTTAAATCCAGTGCACTACGAGCAGTACTTC. Its protein is CASSLNPVHYEQYF.

This chain links TRBV7-3 with TRBJ2-4, with D possibly TRBD2 on 5 matching bases. The ends were cut back, 2 bases at V and 2 bases at J, with 10 bases in the middle. Germline CDR1 and CDR2: SGHTA and FQGTGA. The CDR3 has 15 residues. The CDR3 region has the DNA TGTGCCAGCAGCTTAGAGGGTACAACCAAAAACATTCAGTACTTC. Translation: CASSLEGTTKNIQYF.

The chain couples TRBV7-6 to TRBJ2-2; D uncertain. The length of the CDR3 is 12 residues. The germline V gene encodes CDR1 SGHVS and CDR2 FNYEAQ. Between the trimmed V and J ends, which lost 3 bases and 5 bases, there was a span of 4 bases. The CDR3: CASSFYTGELFF. The CDR3 coding sequence is TGTGCCAGCAGCTTCTATACCGGGGAGCTGTTTTTT. The full variable domain, with the rest looked up from reference TRBV7-6 and TRBJ2-2, is GAGVSQSPRYKVTKRGQDVALRCDPISGHVSLYWYRQALGQGPEFLTYFNYEAQQDKSGLPNDRFSAERPEGSISTLTIQRTEQRDSAMYRCASSFYTGELFFGEGSRLTVL.

This rearrangement joins TRBV7-9 to TRBJ2-1; 7 bases line up with TRBD2. The CDR3 is 16 amino acids. The V gene's germline CDR1 is SEHNR and CDR2 FQNEAQ (reference sequence). Trimming cost V 4 bases and J 9 bases; bases outside gene matches: 15. The CDR3 protein is CASSSLLRGRTGEQFF. Written as DNA, the CDR3 is TGTGCCAGCAGCTCCCTTTTGCGCGGGAGAACGGGTGAGCAGTTCTTC. Supplemented by reference TRBV7-9 and TRBJ2-1, the full variable domain reads DTGVSQNPRHKITKRGQNVTFRCDPISEHNRLYWYRQTLGQGPEFLTYFQNEAQLEKSRLLSDRFSAERPKGSFSTLEIQRTEQGDSAMYLCASSSLLRGRTGEQFFGPGTRLTVL.

The gene calls are TRBV7-2 and TRBJ2-1; D is perhaps TRBD2 (6 bases). Germline-derived CDR1 and CDR2 are SGHTA and FQGNSA. Between the trimmed V and J ends, which lost 8 bases and 4 bases, there was a span of 18 bases. The CDR3 runs to 15 residues. The CDR3 DNA reads as TGTGCCAGCGCGGAGGGGCTGTATGTGTACAATGAGCAGTTCTTC. This sequence encodes CASAEGLYVYNEQFF.

The chain carries TRBV4-2 and TRBJ2-7; D unclear. The CDR3 sequence is 14 residues long. CDR1 and CDR2 from the germline V gene are LGHNA and YNFKEQ. Trimming took off 1 base at V and 0 bases at J, with 7 bases between the two ends. The CDR3: CASSQVKDSYEQYF. Here the CDR3 DNA reads TGTGCCAGCAGCCAAGTAAAAGACTCCTACGAGCAGTACTTC.

The chain links TRBV2 to TRBJ2-7; D not certain. CDR1 SNHLY and CDR2 FYNNEI come from the germline V gene. The CDR3 has 14 residues. Trimming left V 1 base short and J 1 base short, with 8 bases between. CDR3 nucleotide sequence: TGTGCCAGCAGTGAAGAGGCCCGGTCCTACGAGCAGTACTTC. Encoded protein: CASSEEARSYEQYF.

The chain is built from TRBV10-1 and TRBJ2-3, with TRBD1 matching 7 bases. CDR3 length: 14 amino acids. Per the germline V gene, CDR1 is WNHNN and CDR2 is SYGVQD (reference sequence). V was pared by 4 bases and J by 1 base, with 2 bases of the junction left unmatched. Here the CDR3 DNA reads TGCGCCAGCAGTGCCACAGGGGGCACAGATACGCAGTATTTT. Translating it yields CASSATGGTDTQYF.